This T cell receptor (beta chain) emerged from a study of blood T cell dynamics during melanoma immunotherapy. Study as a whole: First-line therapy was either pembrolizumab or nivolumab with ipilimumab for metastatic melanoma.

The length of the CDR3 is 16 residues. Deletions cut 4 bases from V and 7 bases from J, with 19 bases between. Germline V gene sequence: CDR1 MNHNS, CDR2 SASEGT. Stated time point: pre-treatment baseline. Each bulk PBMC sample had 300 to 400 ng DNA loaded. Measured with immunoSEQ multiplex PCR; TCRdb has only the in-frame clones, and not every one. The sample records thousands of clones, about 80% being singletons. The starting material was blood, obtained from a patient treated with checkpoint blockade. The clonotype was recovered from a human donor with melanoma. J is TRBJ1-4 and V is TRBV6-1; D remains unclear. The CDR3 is CASSASPGDLGEKLFF. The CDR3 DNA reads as TGTGCCAGCAGTGCGAGCCCAGGCGACCTGGGTGAAAAACTGTTTTTT.